This T cell receptor beta chain was retrieved from a study of breast tumors, draining lymph nodes, adjacent tissues (dated by TCRdb to 2016 to 2017). With regard to the full study: Breast cancer patients provided tumor, adjacent nontumor tissue and axillary lymph nodes, and the study compared the TCR beta repertoires across these three sources. In human breast cancer, the study set out to assess how tumor, surrounding tissue and draining lymph node repertoires relate to one another and whether T cells might be exchanged between them. Broader findings and caveats from the paper: Tumor and nontumor tissue repertoires were significantly more similar in luminal-like than in basal-like breast cancer. T-cell repertoire diversity in tumors was found to be lower than in lymph nodes but higher than in nontumor tissue, and preferential V and J gene usage was observed. The data were judged consistent with most tumor T cells deriving from the lymph node and then expanding within tumor tissue. The study presented the conclusion that tumor T cells originate in lymph nodes as consistent with a hypothesis, not as something directly demonstrated.

This clonotype was seen repeatedly, ten times or more. Which antigen it targets is not known. Qualities for individual bases were not recorded, and no much larger clone is one base off. The lymph node samples were taken from the axillary draining lymph nodes of breast cancer patients. The sequencer was an Illumina HiSeq 2000. TCR beta chain libraries were generated by multiplex PCR amplification. The amplified TCR beta chain products were analyzed by high-throughput sequencing. In TCRdb, the public reads were trimmed at Q25 with fastp and aligned with MiXCR, with productive beta chains retained. CDR3 protein sequences are deduplicated, and each keeps its most common genes and DNA. The sample table records approximately 130,000 distinct CDR3 sequences; around 21% of these occur just once. Together, the top ten hold 2% to 2.5% of the sample. CDR1 and CDR2 are read off the germline V gene as SGHRS and YFSETQ. There are 17 amino acids in the CDR3, from cysteine to phenylalanine inclusive. CDR3 DNA is the only sequence kept; it has 51 bases, read in frame from the first base. V lost 4 bases and J lost 1 base; the stretch between them is 17 bases long.

The sequenced material came from axillary lymph node tissue. The TCR was taken from a female donor with breast cancer. Some clones in this sample may be carry-over from other donors' samples. The rearrangement joined TRBV5-1 to TRBJ2-2; no confident D gene assignment can be made. The CDR3 in this case is CASSRLSMAGNTGELFF. The nucleotide sequence reads TGCGCCAGCAGCCGCCTATCCATGGCCGGGAACACCGGGGAGCTGTTTTTT.